These T cell receptor beta chains were read from a single sample in a study of control samples from healthy donors and cancer patients. Only in-frame clones appear in the TCRdb table, and some are missing; sequencing was by immunoSEQ multiplex PCR. The profile shows around 55,000 clones, roughly 87% of them singletons. Source material: PBMCs. The receptors stem from a man aged 40-49 years with colorectal cancer. Both conserved end residues are trimmed from each CDR3. A D gene is named only where the DNA matches it firmly.

J gene | D gene | V gene | CDR3 protein
TRBJ2-4 | . | TRBV28 | ASTPKFRLAKNIQY
TRBJ2-7 | . | TRBV19 | ASSIDRSSSYEQY
TRBJ2-3 | TRBD2 | TRBV10-1 | ASSHGTSGSNTQY
TRBJ1-5 | . | TRBV5-6 | ASSPQGSNQPQH
TRBJ2-7 | . | TRBV5-1 | ASREGTRPDEQY
TRBJ1-1 | . | TRBV19 | ASSVQGPYTEAF
TRBJ2-2 | TRBD2 | TRBV5-6 | ASSLRAGIDTGELF
TRBJ1-1 | . | TRBV5-1 | ASSLTRTEAF
TRBJ1-5 | . | TRBV6-5 | ASSSTPRDRQPQH
TRBJ1-1 | . | TRBV6-1 | ASSDRTVNTEAF
TRBJ2-1 | . | TRBV25-1 | ASSDPTSNEQF
TRBJ2-7 | . | TRBV19 | ASSIAGIYEQY
TRBJ1-1 | TRBD1 | TRBV3-1/TRBV3-2 | ASSERQGYRAF
TRBJ2-5 | TRBD2 | TRBV5-1 | ASSSPGLAGARVPQLQETQY
TRBJ2-7 | TRBD2 | TRBV19 | ASSMPPGTSGYEQY
TRBJ2-7 | . | TRBV9 | ASSVELRSSEQY
TRBJ2-7 | . | TRBV19 | ASSKTEPTNYEQY
TRBJ2-7 | TRBD1 | TRBV5-1 | ASSLGDRDASYEQY
TRBJ1-3 | TRBD1 | TRBV11-2 | ASSPYRGLGNTIY
TRBJ2-4 | TRBD2 | TRBV27 | ASSELGLAGEKNIQY
TRBJ1-5 | . | TRBV12-3/TRBV12-4 | ASKDSNQPQH
TRBJ2-3 | TRBD2 | TRBV18 | ASSPSGGRGDTQY
TRBJ2-7 | . | TRBV30 | AWNANFLQGDNEQY
TRBJ1-5 | TRBD1 | TRBV6-6 | ASSDWTGADQPQH
TRBJ1-4 | . | TRBV7-2 | ASSSNNEKLF
TRBJ2-3 | . | TRBV7-2 | ASQITDTQY
TRBJ2-1 | . | TRBV6-5 | ASSYSYYLSYNEQF
TRBJ1-2 | . | TRBV6-2/TRBV6-3 | ASSSLPNYGYT
TRBJ2-5 | TRBD1 | TRBV30 | AWSVGQVETQY
TRBJ1-2 | . | TRBV7-9 | ASSRGFGYT
TRBJ2-1 | . | TRBV11-3 | ASGRMHEQF
TRBJ1-1 | . | TRBV2 | ASSEWAYWEHTEAF
TRBJ2-7 | TRBD1 | TRBV7-6 | ASSLGGQGSNEQY
TRBJ2-7 | . | TRBV24-1 | ATSELAGTEQY
TRBJ2-1 | . | TRBV14 | ASNQRGNEQF
TRBJ1-1 | . | TRBV11-3 | ASSQGYRFAEAF
TRBJ1-2 | . | TRBV7-9 | ASSLVQGGRGYT
TRBJ2-7 | . | TRBV6-5 | ASRRPSSYEQY
TRBJ1-3 | . | TRBV28 | ASSLWGGSSGNTIY
TRBJ2-7 | TRBD2 | TRBV19 | ASSSSRLAGGPNEQY
TRBJ1-3 | . | TRBV29-1 | SVESNTIY
TRBJ1-2 | TRBD1 | TRBV5-1 | ASSLAEGQGLGYT
TRBJ2-7 | TRBD2 | TRBV9 | ASSPLAGGIYEQY
TRBJ2-2 | TRBD2 | TRBV4-1 | ASSQDLAGGPSTGELF
TRBJ2-1 | TRBD2 | TRBV5-1 | ASSAYGTSQAEQF
TRBJ2-5 | . | TRBV9 | ASSVGKGSGFRETQY
TRBJ2-1 | TRBD2 | TRBV28 | ASSFLFGRARSSYNEQF
TRBJ2-7 | . | TRBV28 | ASSLQVGKQY
TRBJ2-1 | . | TRBV4-3 | ASSVYRGGDEQF
TRBJ2-5 | TRBD2 | TRBV30 | AWSRRASGYQETQY
TRBJ2-5 | TRBD1 | TRBV29-1 | SGTRQGACKETQY
TRBJ2-4 | . | TRBV14 | ASSLAGAKNIQY
TRBJ2-5 | TRBD2 | TRBV5-1 | ASSSLPLAEIGETQY
TRBJ1-5 | TRBD1 | TRBV2 | ASRRDRWYQPQH
TRBJ2-1 | TRBD2 | TRBV9 | ASSVGLAGGFEQF